This T cell receptor beta chain emerged from a study of T cell repertoires in cytomegalovirus infection. Looked up from germline, CDR1 is MGHRA and CDR2 is YSYEKL. This CDR3 has 12 amino acids. Concerning this clonotype itself: The antigen is unknown. An end of the junction differs from the germline gene, which may be a read error.

TCRdb redid the calling of the reads with MiXCR, one entry per CDR3 protein. The repertoire has about 180,000 distinct CDR3 sequences, 13% to 15% of them found once; the top ten carry 25% to 30%. Study conclusions and caveats: Cumulative public TCR beta family frequency identified carriers of CMV plus the relevant HLA.

The receptor was derived from a human donor in good health (CMV status not recorded). Some clones in this sample may be carry-over from other donors' samples. V usage is TRBV4-1 and J usage is TRBJ2-5; D call uncertain. The material sequenced was PBMCs. The CDR3 DNA is TGCGCCAGCAGCCAAGACGAATGGGAATTGAACTTC. The encoded protein is CASSQDEWELNF.